These T cell receptor beta chains were read from a single sample in a study of blood T cell repertoires in COVID-19. Profiled with immunoSEQ multiplex PCR; TCRdb holds only in-frame clones, not every one. The repertoire holds roughly 59,000 clones, roughly 80% seen once, with around 10% in the top ten. Sequenced: peripheral blood. These receptor sequences come from a human donor in a cohort sampled during active COVID-19. Both conserved end residues are part of each CDR3. Each record gives: J gene, V gene, clone size, D gene, CDR3 protein, CDR3 DNA. The D gene is left open where the match is weak. The listing skips clone size in some rows; elsewhere it reads once, few, many or a size class.

TRBJ1-1 | TRBV7-2 | NA | NA | CASSLLMGLYTEAFF | TGTGCCAGCAGCTTATTAATGGGGCTATATACTGAAGCTTTCTTT
TRBJ2-5 | TRBV30 | NA | NA | CAWSLQGSQYF | TGTGCCTGGAGTCTCCAGGGCAGCCAGTACTTC
TRBJ1-6 | TRBV27 | NA | NA | CASSLSTGYNSPLHF | TGTGCCAGCAGTTTATCTACAGGTTATAATTCACCCCTCCACTTT
TRBJ1-1 | TRBV28 | NA | NA | CASPPAGHWNTEAFF | TGTGCCAGCCCCCCAGCAGGACATTGGAACACTGAAGCTTTCTTT
TRBJ2-5 | TRBV6-6 | NA | NA | CASSPGQETQYF | TGTGCCAGCAGCCCGGGGCAAGAGACCCAGTACTTC
TRBJ2-3 | TRBV6-5 | NA | NA | CASSRVYKDTQYF | TGTGCCAGCAGTCGTGTATATAAAGATACGCAGTATTTT
TRBJ1-1 | TRBV6-2/TRBV6-3 | NA | NA | CASSYWGGTEAFF | TGTGCCAGCAGTTACTGGGGAGGCACTGAAGCTTTCTTT
TRBJ2-7 | TRBV28 | NA | TRBD2 | CASSPEREGDEQYF | TGTGCCAGCAGCCCCGAACGGGAGGGAGACGAGCAGTACTTC
TRBJ2-1 | TRBV6-2/TRBV6-3 | NA | NA | CASSYFSATNEQFF | TGTGCCAGCAGTTACTTCAGCGCCACCAATGAGCAGTTCTTC
TRBJ1-5 | TRBV7-3 | NA | NA | CASSLTGVFAGDQPQHF | TGTGCCAGCAGCTTAACCGGCGTCTTCGCAGGCGATCAGCCCCAGCATTTT
TRBJ1-2 | TRBV16 | NA | NA | CASSQGQIPYTF | TGTGCCAGCAGCCAAGGCCAGATCCCCTACACCTTC
TRBJ1-2 | TRBV7-9 | few | NA | CASSLADRLYGYTF | TGTGCCAGCAGCTTAGCTGACAGGCTCTATGGCTACACCTTC
TRBJ2-3 | TRBV28 | NA | TRBD2 | CATRTSGEGPDTQYF | TGTGCCACCCGGACTAGCGGGGAAGGTCCAGATACGCAGTATTTT
TRBJ2-7 | TRBV29-1 | NA | NA | CSVESGRAGEQYF | TGCAGCGTTGAATCGGGCAGGGCCGGTGAGCAGTACTTC
TRBJ2-1 | TRBV20-1 | NA | NA | CSARLRGEFF | TGCAGTGCTAGACTCCGCGGTGAGTTCTTC
TRBJ2-1 | TRBV7-9 | NA | NA | CASSLEGGNEQFF | TGTGCCAGCAGCTTAGAAGGGGGCAATGAGCAGTTCTTC
TRBJ2-1 | TRBV28 | NA | TRBD1 | CASRGQDLSYNEQFF | TGTGCCAGCAGAGGACAGGACCTCTCCTACAATGAGCAGTTCTTC
TRBJ2-3 | TRBV19 | once | TRBD2 | CASSMTSGSGTDTQYF | TGTGCCAGTAGTATGACCAGCGGGAGTGGGACAGATACGCAGTATTTT
TRBJ1-3 | TRBV6-6 | NA | TRBD1 | CASSYGSGTAGNTIYF | TGTGCCAGCAGTTACGGTTCCGGGACAGCTGGAAACACCATATATTTT
TRBJ1-2 | TRBV18 | NA | TRBD1 | CASSPGQGYGYTF | TGTGCCAGCTCACCTGGACAGGGCTATGGCTACACCTTC
TRBJ2-2 | TRBV7-6 | NA | TRBD2 | CASSLVLGTTTGELFF | TGTGCCAGCAGCTTAGTCTTAGGGACTACCACCGGGGAGCTGTTTTTT
TRBJ1-2 | TRBV6-5 | NA | NA | CATEQGSFGYTF | TGTGCCACCGAGCAGGGGTCCTTTGGCTACACCTTC
TRBJ2-2 | TRBV6-2/TRBV6-3 | NA | TRBD2 | CASSTTSGPTGELFF | TGTGCCAGCAGTACGACTAGCGGGCCTACCGGGGAGCTGTTTTTT
TRBJ2-7 | TRBV29-1 | NA | TRBD1 | CSVFPGTGGYEQYF | TGCAGCGTTTTCCCTGGGACAGGGGGCTACGAGCAGTACTTC
TRBJ2-7 | TRBV27 | NA | TRBD1 | CASSLSGQPYEQYF | TGTGCCAGCAGTTTATCGGGACAGCCCTACGAGCAGTACTTC
TRBJ1-5 | TRBV11-2 | NA | NA | CASSLDPFGSQPQHF | TGTGCCAGCAGCTTAGACCCTTTCGGGTCTCAGCCCCAGCATTTT
TRBJ2-1 | TRBV19 | NA | TRBD2 | CASSTVSGRADSNEQFF | TGTGCCAGTAGTACTGTTAGCGGGAGGGCAGATAGCAATGAGCAGTTCTTC
TRBJ2-5 | TRBV4-2 | NA | TRBD2 | CASSQVSGTSGGGQETQYF | TGTGCCAGCAGCCAAGTTTCCGGGACTAGCGGGGGGGGACAAGAGACCCAGTACTTC
TRBJ1-2 | TRBV14 | many | TRBD1 | CASSRDGDRGYPNYGYTF | TGTGCCAGCAGCCGAGATGGGGACAGGGGCTACCCTAACTATGGCTACACCTTC
TRBJ2-2 | TRBV2 | NA | NA | CASSGVNTGELFF | TGTGCCAGCAGCGGGGTGAACACCGGGGAGCTGTTTTTT
TRBJ2-4 | TRBV4-3 | NA | NA | CASSQDSVAEKPTRVAKNIQYF | TGCGCCAGCAGCCAAGATTCGGTAGCGGAGAAACCTACAAGGGTGGCCAAAAACATTCAGTACTTC
TRBJ2-1 | TRBV28 | NA | TRBD1 | CASSFPGTGYNEQFF | TGTGCCAGCAGTTTCCCCGGGACAGGGTACAATGAGCAGTTCTTC
TRBJ1-5 | TRBV5-1 | NA | TRBD1 | CASSAGQGNNQPQHF | TGCGCCAGCAGCGCCGGACAGGGAAACAATCAGCCCCAGCATTTT
TRBJ2-2 | TRBV4-1 | NA | NA | CASSPRTETNTGELFF | TGCGCCAGCAGCCCCAGGACAGAAACGAACACCGGGGAGCTGTTTTTT
TRBJ1-2 | TRBV3-1/TRBV3-2 | NA | NA | CASSQFYSDYGYTF | TGTGCCAGCAGCCAGTTCTACAGTGACTATGGCTACACCTTC
TRBJ2-7 | TRBV4-2 | NA | TRBD2 | CASSVTSGSSYEQYF | TGTGCCAGCAGCGTGACTAGCGGAAGCTCCTACGAGCAGTACTTC
TRBJ2-7 | TRBV10-3 | once | TRBD1 | CAISGARGTGGSEQYF | TGTGCCATCAGTGGGGCTAGGGGGACAGGGGGCTCGGAGCAGTACTTC
TRBJ2-2 | TRBV7-8 | NA | TRBD2 | CASSLGTSDTGELFF | TGTGCCAGCAGCTTAGGGACTAGCGACACCGGGGAGCTGTTTTTT
TRBJ1-1 | TRBV6-5 | NA | TRBD1 | CASSPGQVTEAFF | TGTGCCAGCAGCCCCGGACAGGTCACTGAAGCTTTCTTT
TRBJ2-1 | TRBV6-5 | NA | NA | CASSLVGNEQFF | TGTGCCAGCAGTTTAGTCGGGAATGAGCAGTTCTTC
TRBJ2-3 | TRBV21-1 | NA | NA | CASSKGLGDTQYF | TGTGCCAGCAGCAAAGGGCTCGGGGATACGCAGTATTTT
TRBJ1-5 | TRBV11-3 | NA | NA | CASSPLPRQPQHF | TGTGCCAGCAGCCCCCTACCTCGGCAGCCCCAGCATTTT
TRBJ1-5 | TRBV5-6 | NA | TRBD1 | CASSPWTGVGQPQHF | TGTGCCAGCAGCCCATGGACAGGGGTGGGTCAGCCCCAGCATTTT
TRBJ2-7 | TRBV3-1/TRBV3-2 | NA | TRBD2 | CASSPQRTSGSIYEQYF | TGTGCCAGCAGCCCGCAAAGGACTAGCGGGAGTATTTACGAGCAGTACTTC
TRBJ2-7 | TRBV5-4 | NA | TRBD2 | CASSSRLALGSGEQYF | TGTGCCAGCAGCTCCCGACTAGCATTGGGATCAGGCGAGCAGTACTTC
TRBJ2-7 | TRBV12-2 | NA | NA | CASRLAWKASGNLYEQYF | TGTGCAAGTCGCTTGGCGTGGAAGGCTAGCGGGAACTTATACGAGCAGTACTTC
TRBJ2-7 | TRBV28 | few | NA | CASSLAGTYEQYF | TGTGCCAGCAGTTTAGCCGGGACCTACGAGCAGTACTTC
TRBJ2-1 | TRBV18 | NA | NA | CASSPPRIYNEQFF | TGTGCCAGCTCACCACCCAGGATATACAATGAGCAGTTCTTC
TRBJ1-1 | TRBV7-2 | NA | TRBD1 | CASSFTRGLNTEAFF | TGTGCCAGCAGCTTCACCAGGGGGCTAAACACTGAAGCTTTCTTT
TRBJ2-2 | TRBV3-1/TRBV3-2 | few | NA | CASSQEWRDNTGELFF | TGTGCCAGCAGCCAAGAGTGGCGGGATAACACCGGGGAGCTGTTTTTT
TRBJ2-7 | TRBV7-8 | NA | TRBD2 | CASSPVRALAGLYEQYF | TGTGCCAGCAGCCCCGTCCGGGCGCTAGCGGGATTATACGAGCAGTACTTC
TRBJ1-4 | TRBV9 | NA | NA | CASSVDPGTTNEKLFF | TGTGCCAGCAGCGTAGATCCAGGCACAACTAATGAAAAACTGTTTTTT